The rows below give T cell receptor beta chains drawn from one sample of a study of blood T cell repertoires in COVID-19. Assay: immunoSEQ multiplex PCR; the TCRdb copy retains only in-frame clones and omits some. This sample has about 21,000 clones, with roughly 84% found just once. The sequencing input was peripheral blood. The receptors were gathered from a man between 40 and 49 years old with acute or convalescent COVID-19. Both conserved end residues are part of each CDR3. A D gene is named only where the DNA matches it firmly. Rows give clone size only sometimes, using once, few, many, or a class for an expanded clone.

13	.	TRBV6-5	TRBJ2-7	TRBD1	TGTGCCAGAGCCGGGACAGGGGATGGCGAGCAGTACTTC	CARAGTGDGEQYF
14	.	TRBV30	TRBJ2-5	.	TGTGCCTGGAGTGACCGCCGGTTCAGGGAGACCCAGTACTTC	CAWSDRRFRETQYF
15	.	TRBV19	TRBJ2-1	.	TGTGCCAGTACCCCCTGGCTAGCAGGTTCCGGTGAGCAGTTCTTC	CASTPWLAGSGEQFF
16	once	TRBV5-6	TRBJ1-4	.	TGTGCCAGCAGCTCGGGTCCCGTCTCGATAACAGGAAAACTGTTTTTT	CASSSGPVSITGKLFF
13	.	TRBV12-3/TRBV12-4	TRBJ2-5	TRBD1	TGTGCCAGCAGTACGACAGGGCGAGAGACCCAGTACTTC	CASSTTGRETQYF
16	.	TRBV6-1	TRBJ1-6	.	TGTGCCAGCAGTGAAGTCCAGGGCCTCTATAATTCACCCCTCCACTTT	CASSEVQGLYNSPLHF
14	.	TRBV20-1	TRBJ2-7	.	TGCAGTGCTAGTGGGGACATCAGCTCCTACGAGCAGTACTTC	CSASGDISSYEQYF
15	.	TRBV5-1	TRBJ1-4	TRBD1	TGCGCCAGCAGCTGGGGACAGGGACTGGGTGAAAAACTGTTTTTT	CASSWGQGLGEKLFF
18	.	TRBV9	TRBJ2-1	TRBD2	TGTGCCAGCAGCGTAGAGGGACTAGCGGGGGTCCCAGGTAATGAGCAGTTCTTC	CASSVEGLAGVPGNEQFF
14	.	TRBV3-1/TRBV3-2	TRBJ2-5	TRBD1	TGTGCCAGCAGCCCGACAGGGTCAGGGGAGACCCAGTACTTC	CASSPTGSGETQYF
15	.	TRBV7-7	TRBJ2-1	TRBD2	TGTGCCAGCAGCGCACAAGTTAGCGGGAGTGATGAGCAGTTCTTC	CASSAQVSGSDEQFF
14	.	TRBV10-2	TRBJ1-1	TRBD1	TGCGCCAGCACTGGACAGGGAGGGCACACTGAAGCTTTCTTT	CASTGQGGHTEAFF
14	once	TRBV5-1	TRBJ2-7	TRBD2	TGCGCCAGCACTAGCGGGAGCAACGGTTACGAGCAGTACTTC	CASTSGSNGYEQYF
14	few	TRBV18	TRBJ2-5	.	TGTGCCAGCTCACCAGCAGGGATAGGGGAGACCCAGTACTTC	CASSPAGIGETQYF
15	.	TRBV6-5	TRBJ1-5	TRBD1	TGTGCCAGCAGTTACCGGGACAGGGGTGATCAGCCCCAGCATTTT	CASSYRDRGDQPQHF
15	once	TRBV4-3	TRBJ2-7	TRBD2	TGCGCCAGCAGCCGAACTAGCGGGGCCTCCTACGAGCAGTACTTC	CASSRTSGASYEQYF
15	.	TRBV19	TRBJ2-7	TRBD2	TGTGCCAGTGGGGAATCCCTCGGGGGGAACTACGAGCAGTACTTC	CASGESLGGNYEQYF
15	.	TRBV3-1/TRBV3-2	TRBJ2-1	.	TGTGCCAGCAGCCAAGACGGCAGGCAGTGGGATGAGCAGTTCTTC	CASSQDGRQWDEQFF
15	once	TRBV9	TRBJ2-2	TRBD1	TGTGCCAGCAGCGCACAGGGGACCAACACCGGGGAGCTGTTTTTT	CASSAQGTNTGELFF
13	.	TRBV5-1	TRBJ2-5	.	TGCGCCAGCAGCTTGACAGACCAAGAGACCCAGTACTTC	CASSLTDQETQYF
13	.	TRBV5-1	TRBJ1-2	TRBD1	TGCGCCAGCAGCTTGTCCAGGGGGAATGGCTACACCTTC	CASSLSRGNGYTF
13	.	TRBV3-1/TRBV3-2	TRBJ1-1	.	TGTGCCAGCAGCCTCGGGGAGGACACTGAAGCTTTCTTT	CASSLGEDTEAFF
13	.	TRBV7-3	TRBJ1-5	.	TGTGCCAGCAGCTTAAACGGGGATCAGCCCCAGCATTTT	CASSLNGDQPQHF
12	.	TRBV5-1	TRBJ1-2	.	TGCGCCAGCAGCTTGGAGGGGTGGGGCTACACCTTC	CASSLEGWGYTF
15	.	TRBV5-5	TRBJ2-7	TRBD2	TGTGCCAGCAGCGTGGGACTAGCGGCCTCCTACGAGCAGTACTTC	CASSVGLAASYEQYF
14	.	TRBV18	TRBJ1-1	TRBD1	TGTGCCAGCAGGAGGGACAGGGCCAGCACTGAAGCTTTCTTT	CASRRDRASTEAFF
13	.	TRBV30	TRBJ2-7	.	TGTGCCTGGAGCGTTGGCCTTCCCTACGAGCAGTACTTC	CAWSVGLPYEQYF
16	.	TRBV7-9	TRBJ1-2	TRBD1	TGTGCCAGCAGCTTAGAAGGGGGCACCGCTAACTATGGCTACACCTTC	CASSLEGGTANYGYTF
14	.	TRBV6-5	TRBJ1-1	.	TGTGCCAGCATCCTGGCTAGGGGGAACACTGAAGCTTTCTTT	CASILARGNTEAFF
15	.	TRBV5-8	TRBJ1-6	.	TGTGCCAGCAGCTTGATACAGGGAGTTAATTCACCCCTCCACTTT	CASSLIQGVNSPLHF
16	.	TRBV4-3	TRBJ1-1	TRBD1	TGCGCCAGCAGCCAAGGGCTAAGGGACAGATTCACTGAAGCTTTCTTT	CASSQGLRDRFTEAFF
13	.	TRBV6-5	TRBJ1-2	TRBD1	TGTGCCAGCAGTTACGGGACAGGGCTCGGCTACACCTTC	CASSYGTGLGYTF
13	.	TRBV27	TRBJ1-2	.	TGTGCCAGCAGTTTACGGACACAGAGTGGCTACACCTTC	CASSLRTQSGYTF
17	.	TRBV30	TRBJ1-5	TRBD1	TGTGCCTGGAGTGTGGAGCAGGGGGCTCTGAGCAATCAGCCCCAGCATTTT	CAWSVEQGALSNQPQHF
14	.	TRBV5-8	TRBJ1-2	.	TGTGCCAGCAGATTCCATCAGGGAAGGGGGGGCTACACCTTC	CASRFHQGRGGYTF
17	.	TRBV6-1	TRBJ2-1	TRBD2	TGTGCCAGCAGTGAAGAAGCGGGGGGGGACCCCTACAATGAGCAGTTCTTC	CASSEEAGGDPYNEQFF
14	.	TRBV9	TRBJ1-1	.	TGTGCCAGCAGCGTAGTACCAGAGAACACTGAAGCTTTCTTT	CASSVVPENTEAFF
16	.	TRBV7-6	TRBJ1-3	.	TGTGCCAGCAGCTTGGGCCCGACAGCCACTGGAAACACCATATATTTT	CASSLGPTATGNTIYF
14	.	TRBV3-1/TRBV3-2	TRBJ1-2	TRBD1	TGTGCCAGCAGCCAAGACGGACAGGGCAGAGGCTACACCTTC	CASSQDGQGRGYTF
13	.	TRBV11-2	TRBJ1-2	.	TGTGCCAGCAGCTTAACTAGGCTGGGTGGCTACACCTTC	CASSLTRLGGYTF
13	.	TRBV7-9	TRBJ1-3	.	TGTGCCAGCAGCTTAGGCGTCGGAGACACCATATATTTT	CASSLGVGDTIYF
14	.	TRBV10-1	TRBJ1-2	TRBD1	TGCGCCAGCAGTGAGACCGGGACAGATTATGGCTACACCTTC	CASSETGTDYGYTF
16	.	TRBV5-1	TRBJ2-1	TRBD1	TGCGCCAGCAGCTTGGTTTTGGGACAGGGTGGCTATGAGCAGTTCTTC	CASSLVLGQGGYEQFF
18	.	TRBV18	TRBJ2-1	.	TGTGCCAGCTCACCACTGGGAGGTCCGACCACCCCGCGCAATGAGCAGTTCTTC	CASSPLGGPTTPRNEQFF
16	.	TRBV19	TRBJ1-5	.	TGTGCCAGTACCGCGGCGGCAGGTAGAGGGAGGCAGCCCCAGCATTTT	CASTAAAGRGRQPQHF
16	.	TRBV18	TRBJ1-2	.	TGTGCCAGCTCACCACCAAATCAGCAGGGGCCGTATGGCTACACCTTC	CASSPPNQQGPYGYTF
15	.	TRBV5-1	TRBJ2-2	.	TGCGCCAGCAGCTTCGGGGGGCCGAACACCGGGGAGCTGTTTTTT	CASSFGGPNTGELFF
13	.	TRBV2	TRBJ1-2	.	TGTGCCAGCAGTGAGGGGCCAAACTATGGCTACACCTTC	CASSEGPNYGYTF
14	.	TRBV6-5	TRBJ1-6	.	TGTGCCAGCAGTCCGGCGGAGGTAGAGTCACCCCTCCACTTT	CASSPAEVESPLHF
14	.	TRBV19	TRBJ2-2	TRBD2	TGTGCCAGTAGTCTGCGGGAGGCAACCCGGGAGCTGTTTTTT	CASSLREATRELFF
13	.	TRBV19	TRBJ2-1	.	TGTGCCAGTAGTATGGGCCTCTACAATGAGCAGTTCTTC	CASSMGLYNEQFF
14	once	TRBV18	TRBJ1-1	TRBD1	TGTGCCAGCTCACCCCAGGGGGCGAGCACTGAAGCTTTCTTT	CASSPQGASTEAFF
12	.	TRBV2	TRBJ2-7	.	TGTGCCAGCAGTGAAGTCGGCTACGAGCAGTACTTC	CASSEVGYEQYF
13	once	TRBV6-4	TRBJ1-5	.	TGTGCCAGCAGTGACTTAGCCGGTCAGCCCCAGCATTTT	CASSDLAGQPQHF
14	.	TRBV2	TRBJ1-2	.	TGTGCCAGTTTACAGGGTTCCCATACCTATGGCTACACCTTC	CASLQGSHTYGYTF